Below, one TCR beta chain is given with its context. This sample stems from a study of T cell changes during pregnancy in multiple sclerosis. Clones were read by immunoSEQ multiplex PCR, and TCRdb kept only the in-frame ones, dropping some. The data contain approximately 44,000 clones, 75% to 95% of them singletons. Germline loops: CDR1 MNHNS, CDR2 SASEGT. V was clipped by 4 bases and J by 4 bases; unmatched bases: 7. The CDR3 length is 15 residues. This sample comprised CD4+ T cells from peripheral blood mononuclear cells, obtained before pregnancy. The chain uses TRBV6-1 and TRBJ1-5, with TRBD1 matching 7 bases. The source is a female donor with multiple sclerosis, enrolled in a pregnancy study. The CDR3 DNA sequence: TGTGCCAGCAGTGGCCGACAGGGATCGAATCAGCCCCAGCATTTT. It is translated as CASSGRQGSNQPQHF.